The clone carrying this TCR beta chain was recorded only once. This table comes from immunoSEQ multiplex PCR, and its TCRdb copy is limited to in-frame clones, with some not included. This sample carries some 150,000 clones, under 95% of them seen once, and the ten largest clones take about 2.1%. The source of the sample is a study of T cell responses to AZD1222 COVID-19 vaccine. The sequencing here drew on peripheral blood, taken on day 0 of AZD1222 vaccination. The clonotype was recovered from an adult in good health.

The CDR3 loop reads CASSFSRLTDTQYF. In DNA form, the CDR3 reads TGTGCCAGCAGTTTCTCGAGACTGACAGATACGCAGTATTTT. The J gene is TRBJ2-3, the V gene TRBV6-5, with unresolved D. This CDR3 contains 14 residues. CDR1 is MNHEY, CDR2 SVGAGI, per germline. V gave up 4 bases and J gave up 3 bases, with 11 bases separating them.